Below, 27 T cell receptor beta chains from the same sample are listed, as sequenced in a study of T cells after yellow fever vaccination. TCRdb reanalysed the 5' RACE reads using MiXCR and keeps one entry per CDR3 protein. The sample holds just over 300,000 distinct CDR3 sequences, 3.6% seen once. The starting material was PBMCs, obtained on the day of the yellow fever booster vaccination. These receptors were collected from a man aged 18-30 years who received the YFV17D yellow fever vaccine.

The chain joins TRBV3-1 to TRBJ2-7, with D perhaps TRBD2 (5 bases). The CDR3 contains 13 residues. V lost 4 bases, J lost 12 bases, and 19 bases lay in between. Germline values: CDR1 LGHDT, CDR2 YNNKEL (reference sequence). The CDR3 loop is CASSLWVEVSGYV. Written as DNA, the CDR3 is TGTGCCAGCAGCCTTTGGGTCGAGGTCAGCGGGTACGTC.

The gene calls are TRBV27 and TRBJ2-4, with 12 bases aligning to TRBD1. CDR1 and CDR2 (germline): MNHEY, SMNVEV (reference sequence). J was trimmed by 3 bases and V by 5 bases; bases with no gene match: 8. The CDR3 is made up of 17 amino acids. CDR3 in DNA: TGTGCCAGCAGTCACCGGGACAGGGGGCTGGGCAAAAACATTCAGTACTTC. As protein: CASSHRDRGLGKNIQYF.

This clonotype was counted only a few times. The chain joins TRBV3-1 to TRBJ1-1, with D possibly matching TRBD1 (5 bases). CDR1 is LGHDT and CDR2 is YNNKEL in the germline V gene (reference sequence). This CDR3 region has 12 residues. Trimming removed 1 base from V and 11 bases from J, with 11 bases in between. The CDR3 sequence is CASSQGSPGAFF. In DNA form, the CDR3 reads TGTGCCAGCAGCCAAGGGAGCCCAGGGGCTTTCTTT.

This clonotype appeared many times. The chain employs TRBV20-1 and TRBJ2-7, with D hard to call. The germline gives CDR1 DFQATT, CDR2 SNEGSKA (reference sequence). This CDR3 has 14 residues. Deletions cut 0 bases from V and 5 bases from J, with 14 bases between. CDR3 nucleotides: TGCAGTGCTAGAGATCGCTTAGGGTCGAACGAGCAGTACTTC. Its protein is CSARDRLGSNEQYF.

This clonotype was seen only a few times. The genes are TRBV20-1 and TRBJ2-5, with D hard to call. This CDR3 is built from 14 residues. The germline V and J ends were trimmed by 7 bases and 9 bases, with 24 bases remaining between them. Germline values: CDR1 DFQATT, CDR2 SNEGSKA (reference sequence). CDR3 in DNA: TGCAGTGGCCTCCTCGGACCCGAACGGCCGGCCCAGTACTTC. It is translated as CSGLLGPERPAQYF.

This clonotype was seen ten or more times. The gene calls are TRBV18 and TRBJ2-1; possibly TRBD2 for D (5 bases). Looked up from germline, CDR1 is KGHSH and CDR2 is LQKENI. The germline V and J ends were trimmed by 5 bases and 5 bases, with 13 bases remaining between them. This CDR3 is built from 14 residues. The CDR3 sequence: CASSGRMEDNEQFF. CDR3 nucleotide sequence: TGTGCCAGCTCAGGTAGGATGGAGGACAATGAGCAGTTCTTC.

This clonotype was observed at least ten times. This CDR3 reads CASSYGTPSSYNEQFF. As DNA, the CDR3 is TGTGCCAGCAGTTACGGAACACCCAGTTCCTACAATGAGCAGTTCTTC. The V call is TRBV6-5, the J call TRBJ2-1; no firm D call. The CDR3 is 16 amino acids. Between the trimmed V and J ends, which lost 2 bases and 1 base, there was a span of 12 bases. CDR1 and CDR2 from the germline V gene are MNHEY and SVGAGI.

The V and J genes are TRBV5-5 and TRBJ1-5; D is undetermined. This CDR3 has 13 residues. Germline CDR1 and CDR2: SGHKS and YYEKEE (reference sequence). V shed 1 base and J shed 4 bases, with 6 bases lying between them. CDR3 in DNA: TGTGCCAGCAGCTTGTATTTAAATCAGCCCCAGCATTTT. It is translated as CASSLYLNQPQHF. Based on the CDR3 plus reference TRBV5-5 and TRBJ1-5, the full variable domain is DAGVTQSPTHLIKTRGQQVTLRCSPISGHKSVSWYQQVLGQGPQFIFQYYEKEERGRGNFPDRFSARQFPNYSSELNVNALLLGDSALYLCASSLYLNQPQHFGDGTRLSIL.

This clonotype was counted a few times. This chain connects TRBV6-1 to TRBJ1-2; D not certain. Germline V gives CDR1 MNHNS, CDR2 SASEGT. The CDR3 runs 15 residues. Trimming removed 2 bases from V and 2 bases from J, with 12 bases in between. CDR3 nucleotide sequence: TGTGCCAGCAGTGAATTCGGGGAAATGAACTATGGCTACACCTTC. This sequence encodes CASSEFGEMNYGYTF.

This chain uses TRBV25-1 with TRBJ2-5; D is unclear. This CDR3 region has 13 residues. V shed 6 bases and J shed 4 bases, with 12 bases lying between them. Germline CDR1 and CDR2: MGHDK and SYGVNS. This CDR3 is CASSDGWVETQYF. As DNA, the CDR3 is TGTGCCAGCAGCGACGGCTGGGTAGAGACCCAGTACTTC.

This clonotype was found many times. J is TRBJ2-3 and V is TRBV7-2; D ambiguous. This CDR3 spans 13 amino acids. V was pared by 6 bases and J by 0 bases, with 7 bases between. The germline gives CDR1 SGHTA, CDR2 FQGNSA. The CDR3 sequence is CASRYLSTDTQYF. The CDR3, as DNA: TGTGCCAGCAGGTACCTGAGCACAGATACGCAGTATTTT.

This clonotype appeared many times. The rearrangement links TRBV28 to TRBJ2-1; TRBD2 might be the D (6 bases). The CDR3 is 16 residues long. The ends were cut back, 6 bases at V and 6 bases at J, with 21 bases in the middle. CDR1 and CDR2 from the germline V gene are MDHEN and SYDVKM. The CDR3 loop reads CASSVGGWVGVNEQFF. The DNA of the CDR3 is TGTGCCAGCAGCGTCGGGGGTTGGGTGGGTGTCAATGAGCAGTTCTTC.

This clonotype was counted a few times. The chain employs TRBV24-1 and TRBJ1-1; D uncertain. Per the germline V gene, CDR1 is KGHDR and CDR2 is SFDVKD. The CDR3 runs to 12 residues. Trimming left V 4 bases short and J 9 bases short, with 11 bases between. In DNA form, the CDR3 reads TGTGCCACCAGTGACGAGACCAGGCAAGCTTTCTTT. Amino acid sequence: CATSDETRQAFF.

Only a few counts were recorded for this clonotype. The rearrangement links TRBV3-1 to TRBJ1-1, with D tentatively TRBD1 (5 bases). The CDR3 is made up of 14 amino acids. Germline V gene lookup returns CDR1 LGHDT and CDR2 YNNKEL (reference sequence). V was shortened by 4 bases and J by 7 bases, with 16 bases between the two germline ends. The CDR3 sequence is CASSPWNRLHEAFF. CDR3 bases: TGTGCCAGCAGCCCCTGGAACAGGTTACATGAAGCTTTCTTT.

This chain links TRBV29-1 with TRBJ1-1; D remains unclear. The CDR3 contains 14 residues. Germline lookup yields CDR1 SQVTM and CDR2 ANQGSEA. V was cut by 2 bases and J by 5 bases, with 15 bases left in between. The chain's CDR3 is CSVEKDPSLTEAFF. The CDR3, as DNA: TGCAGCGTTGAAAAGGATCCGTCCCTTACTGAAGCTTTCTTT. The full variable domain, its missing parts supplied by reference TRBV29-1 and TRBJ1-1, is SAVISQKPSRDICQRGTSLTIQCQVDSQVTMMFWYRQQPGQSLTLIATANQGSEATYESGFVIDKFPISRPNLTFSTLTVSNMSPEDSSIYLCSVEKDPSLTEAFFGQGTRLTVV.

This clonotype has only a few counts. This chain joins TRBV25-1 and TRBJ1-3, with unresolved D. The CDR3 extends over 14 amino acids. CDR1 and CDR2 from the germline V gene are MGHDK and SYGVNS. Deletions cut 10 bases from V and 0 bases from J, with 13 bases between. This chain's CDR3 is CATCPDHSGNTIYF. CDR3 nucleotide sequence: TGTGCCACATGCCCAGATCACTCTGGAAACACCATATATTTT.

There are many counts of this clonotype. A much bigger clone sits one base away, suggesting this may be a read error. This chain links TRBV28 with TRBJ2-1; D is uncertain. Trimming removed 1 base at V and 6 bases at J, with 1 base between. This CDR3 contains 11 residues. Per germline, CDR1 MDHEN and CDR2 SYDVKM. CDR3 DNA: TGTGCCAGCAGTTTATTCAATGAGCAGTTCTTC. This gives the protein CASSLFNEQFF. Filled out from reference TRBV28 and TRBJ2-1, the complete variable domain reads DVKVTQSSRYLVKRTGEKVFLECVQDMDHENMFWYRQDPGLGLRLIYFSYDVKMKEKGDIPEGYSVSREKKERFSLILESASTNQTSMYLCASSLFNEQFFGPGTRLTVL.

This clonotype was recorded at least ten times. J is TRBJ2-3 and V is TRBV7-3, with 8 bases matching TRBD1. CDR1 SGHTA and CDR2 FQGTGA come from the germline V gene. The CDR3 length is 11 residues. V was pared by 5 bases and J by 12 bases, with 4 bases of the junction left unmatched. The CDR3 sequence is CASSQGARQYF. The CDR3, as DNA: TGTGCCAGCAGCCAGGGGGCTCGTCAGTATTTT.

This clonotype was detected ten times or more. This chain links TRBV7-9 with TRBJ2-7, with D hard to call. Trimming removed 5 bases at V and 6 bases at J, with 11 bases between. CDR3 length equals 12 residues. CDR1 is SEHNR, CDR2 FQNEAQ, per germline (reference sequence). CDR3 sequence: CASSPPPGEQYF. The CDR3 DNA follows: TGTGCCAGCAGCCCCCCCCCGGGCGAGCAGTACTTC.

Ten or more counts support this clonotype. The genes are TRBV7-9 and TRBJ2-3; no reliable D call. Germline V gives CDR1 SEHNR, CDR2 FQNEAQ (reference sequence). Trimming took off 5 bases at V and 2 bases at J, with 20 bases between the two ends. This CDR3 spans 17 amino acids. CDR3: CASSRSTPPTITDTQYF. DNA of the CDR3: TGTGCCAGCAGCCGATCGACACCACCCACTATCACAGATACGCAGTATTTT. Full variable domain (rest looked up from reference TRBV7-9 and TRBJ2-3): DTGVSQNPRHKITKRGQNVTFRCDPISEHNRLYWYRQTLGQGPEFLTYFQNEAQLEKSRLLSDRFSAERPKGSFSTLEIQRTEQGDSAMYLCASSRSTPPTITDTQYFGPGTRLTVL.

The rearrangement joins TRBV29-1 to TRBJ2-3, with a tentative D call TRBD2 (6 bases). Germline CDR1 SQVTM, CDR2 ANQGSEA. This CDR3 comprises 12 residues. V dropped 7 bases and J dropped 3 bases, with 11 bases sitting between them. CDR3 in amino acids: CSAARGTDTQYF. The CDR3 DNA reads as TGCAGCGCCGCCCGGGGGACAGATACGCAGTATTTT.

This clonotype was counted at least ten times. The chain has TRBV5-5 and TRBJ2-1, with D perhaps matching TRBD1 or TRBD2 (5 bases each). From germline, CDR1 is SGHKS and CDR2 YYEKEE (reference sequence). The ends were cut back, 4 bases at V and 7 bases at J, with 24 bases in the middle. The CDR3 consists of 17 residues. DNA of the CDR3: TGTGCCAGCAGCCTCCGACTTTTGGGGCGGGTGGGGAATGAGCAGTTCTTC. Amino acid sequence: CASSLRLLGRVGNEQFF.

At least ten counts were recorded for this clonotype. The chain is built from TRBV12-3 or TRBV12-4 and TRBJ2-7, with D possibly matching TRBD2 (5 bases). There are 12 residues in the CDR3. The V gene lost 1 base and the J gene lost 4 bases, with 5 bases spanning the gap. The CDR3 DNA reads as TGTGCCAGCAGTTTAGGGAGGTACGAGCAGTACGTC. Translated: CASSLGRYEQYV.

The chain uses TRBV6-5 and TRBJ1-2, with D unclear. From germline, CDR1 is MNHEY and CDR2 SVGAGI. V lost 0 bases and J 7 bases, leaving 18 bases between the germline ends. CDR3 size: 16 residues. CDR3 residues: CASSYSGSNRLGGYTF. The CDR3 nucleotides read TGTGCCAGCAGTTACTCGGGCTCAAATCGGCTTGGTGGCTACACCTTC.

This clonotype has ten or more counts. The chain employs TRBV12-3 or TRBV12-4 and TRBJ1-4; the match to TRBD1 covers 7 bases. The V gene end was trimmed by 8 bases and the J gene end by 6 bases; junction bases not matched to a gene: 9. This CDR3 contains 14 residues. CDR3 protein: CASVGGTAYEKLFF. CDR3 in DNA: TGTGCCAGCGTTGGAGGGACAGCTTATGAAAAACTGTTTTTT.

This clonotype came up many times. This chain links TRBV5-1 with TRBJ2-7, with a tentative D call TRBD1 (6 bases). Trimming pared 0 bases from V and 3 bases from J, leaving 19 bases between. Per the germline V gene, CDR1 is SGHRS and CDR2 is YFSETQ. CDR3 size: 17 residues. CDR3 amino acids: CASSLASSADSLYEQYF. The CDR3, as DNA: TGCGCCAGCAGCTTGGCTTCATCGGCGGACAGCCTCTACGAGCAGTACTTC.

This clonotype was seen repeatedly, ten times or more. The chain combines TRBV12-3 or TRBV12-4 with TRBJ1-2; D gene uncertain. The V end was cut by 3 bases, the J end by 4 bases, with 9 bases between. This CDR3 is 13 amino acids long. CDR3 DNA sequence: TGTGCCAGCAGTTTTAACGGGTTCTATGGCTACACCTTC. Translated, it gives CASSFNGFYGYTF.